Included here is one T cell receptor (beta chain) sequence, with context. The antigen remains unidentified. No patient had received any treatment before thyroid surgery. Original handling: Clinicopathological groups supplied CDR3 differences that were used to build a distant-metastasis classifier for papillary thyroid cancer. TCRdb reassembled clones from the PCR reads with MiXCR. TCRdb's processing, not the authors' own work, is the source of the V and J calls. The table lists 24,000 or so clones, under 25% of them singletons. This sample stems from a study of metastatic and nonmetastatic thyroid tumors. Study overall: Repertoire data that came from the blood and tumor or nodule tissue of malignant and benign thyroid patients were compared.

Study-wide points: It was reported that TCR beta diversity was significantly higher in malignant thyroid tumors than benign nodules, in blood and tumor.

V shed 3 bases and J 2 bases; nucleotides not matched to a gene: 12. This CDR3 has 18 amino acids. The germline V gene encodes CDR1 SGHAT and CDR2 FQNNGV. Sequencing was carried out using tumor tissue. The chain carries TRBV11-2 and TRBJ2-7; 11 bases are a match to TRBD2. The sequence derives from a female donor with papillary thyroid cancer or a benign thyroid nodule (not recorded which). Some clones in this sample may be carry-over from other donors' samples. The CDR3 region is CASSFYPSTSGGTYEQYF. In DNA, the CDR3 is TGTGCCAGCAGCTTCTACCCCTCTACTAGCGGGGGAACCTACGAGCAGTACTTC.